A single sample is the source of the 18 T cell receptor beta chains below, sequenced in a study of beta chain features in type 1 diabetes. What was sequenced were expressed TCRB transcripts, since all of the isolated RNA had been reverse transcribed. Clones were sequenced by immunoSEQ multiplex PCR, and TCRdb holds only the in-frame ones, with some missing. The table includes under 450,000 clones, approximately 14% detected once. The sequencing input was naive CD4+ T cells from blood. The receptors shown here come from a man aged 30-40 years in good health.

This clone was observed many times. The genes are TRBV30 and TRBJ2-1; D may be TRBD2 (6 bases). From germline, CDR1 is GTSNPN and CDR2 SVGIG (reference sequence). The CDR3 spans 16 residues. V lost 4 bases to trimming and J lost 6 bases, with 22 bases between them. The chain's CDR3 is CAWTRRVSGSSNEQFF. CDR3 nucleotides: TGTGCCTGGACCCGGCGGGTAAGCGGGTCAAGCAATGAGCAGTTCTTC. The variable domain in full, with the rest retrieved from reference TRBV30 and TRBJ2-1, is SQTIHQWPATLVQPVGSPLSLECTVEGTSNPNLYWYRQAAGRGLQLLFYSVGIGQISSEVPQNLSASRPQDRQFILSSKKLLLSDSGFYLCAWTRRVSGSSNEQFFGPGTRLTVL.

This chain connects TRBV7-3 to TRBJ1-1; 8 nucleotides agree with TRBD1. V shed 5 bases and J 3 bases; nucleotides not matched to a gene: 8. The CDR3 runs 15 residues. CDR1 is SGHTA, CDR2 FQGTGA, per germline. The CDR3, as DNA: TGTGCCAGCAGCCCAAACAGGGGGATCGACACTGAAGCTTTCTTT. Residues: CASSPNRGIDTEAFF.

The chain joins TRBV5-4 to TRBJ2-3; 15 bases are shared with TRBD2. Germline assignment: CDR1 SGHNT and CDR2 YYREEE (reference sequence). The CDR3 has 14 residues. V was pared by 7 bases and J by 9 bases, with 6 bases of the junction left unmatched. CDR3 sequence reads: CASGGLAGGPTQYF. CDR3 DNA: TGTGCCAGCGGAGGACTAGCGGGAGGGCCAACGCAGTATTTT.

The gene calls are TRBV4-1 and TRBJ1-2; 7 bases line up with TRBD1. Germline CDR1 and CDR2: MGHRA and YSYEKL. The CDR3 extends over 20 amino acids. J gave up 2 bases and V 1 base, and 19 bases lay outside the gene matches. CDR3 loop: CASSQADRRLTGQRNYGYTF. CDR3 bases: TGCGCCAGCAGCCAAGCGGACAGGCGCCTAACTGGCCAAAGAAACTATGGCTACACCTTC.

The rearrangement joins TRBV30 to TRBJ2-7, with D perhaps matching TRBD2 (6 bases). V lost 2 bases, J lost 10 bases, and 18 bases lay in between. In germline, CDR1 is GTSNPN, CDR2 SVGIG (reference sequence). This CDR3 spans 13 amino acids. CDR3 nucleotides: TGTGCCTGGAGTCCCGGGAGAACAACCCCCCAGTACGTC. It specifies CAWSPGRTTPQYV.

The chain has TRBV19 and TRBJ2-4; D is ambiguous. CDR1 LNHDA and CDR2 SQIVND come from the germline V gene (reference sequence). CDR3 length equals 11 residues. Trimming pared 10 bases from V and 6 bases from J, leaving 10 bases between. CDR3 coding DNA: TGTGCCACTACCAGAGGAAACATTCAGTACTTC. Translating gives CATTRGNIQYF.

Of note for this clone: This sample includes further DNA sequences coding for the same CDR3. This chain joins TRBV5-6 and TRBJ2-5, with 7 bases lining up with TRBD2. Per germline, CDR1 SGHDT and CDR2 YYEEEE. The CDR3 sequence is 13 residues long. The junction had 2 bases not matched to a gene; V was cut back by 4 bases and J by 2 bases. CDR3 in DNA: TGTGCCAGCAGCCGGGGACTACAAGAGACCCAGTACTTC. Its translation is CASSRGLQETQYF.

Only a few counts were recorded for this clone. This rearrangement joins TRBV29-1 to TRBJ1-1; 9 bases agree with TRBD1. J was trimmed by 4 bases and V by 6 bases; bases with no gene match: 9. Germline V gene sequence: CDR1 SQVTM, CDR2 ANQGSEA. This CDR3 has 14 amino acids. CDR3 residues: CSVDRGLGSTEAFF. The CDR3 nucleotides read TGCAGCGTGGACAGGGGATTGGGGAGCACTGAAGCTTTCTTT.

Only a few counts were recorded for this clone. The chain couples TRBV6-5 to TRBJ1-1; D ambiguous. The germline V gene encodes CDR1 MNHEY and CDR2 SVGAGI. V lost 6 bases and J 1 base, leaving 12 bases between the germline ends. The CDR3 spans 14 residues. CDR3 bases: TGTGCCAGCAGCCCGGGCCGAGGGAACACTGAAGCTTTCTTT. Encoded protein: CASSPGRGNTEAFF.

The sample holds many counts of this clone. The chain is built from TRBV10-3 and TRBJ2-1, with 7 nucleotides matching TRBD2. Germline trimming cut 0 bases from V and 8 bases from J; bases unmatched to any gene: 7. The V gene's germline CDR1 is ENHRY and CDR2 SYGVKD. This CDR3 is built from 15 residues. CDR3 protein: CAISESAGEGYEQFF. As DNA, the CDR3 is TGTGCCATCAGTGAGTCGGCGGGAGAGGGCTATGAGCAGTTCTTC.

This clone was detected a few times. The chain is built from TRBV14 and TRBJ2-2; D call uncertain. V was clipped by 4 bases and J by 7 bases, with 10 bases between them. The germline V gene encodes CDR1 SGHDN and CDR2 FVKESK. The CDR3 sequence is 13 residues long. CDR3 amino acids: CASSPRAGGELFF. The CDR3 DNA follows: TGTGCCAGCAGCCCCCGGGCTGGCGGGGAGCTGTTTTTT.

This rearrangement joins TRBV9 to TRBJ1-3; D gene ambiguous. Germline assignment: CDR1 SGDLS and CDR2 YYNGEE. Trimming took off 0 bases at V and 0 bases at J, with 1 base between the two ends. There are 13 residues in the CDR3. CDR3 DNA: TGTGCCAGCAGCGTAGACTCTGGAAACACCATATATTTT. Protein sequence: CASSVDSGNTIYF.

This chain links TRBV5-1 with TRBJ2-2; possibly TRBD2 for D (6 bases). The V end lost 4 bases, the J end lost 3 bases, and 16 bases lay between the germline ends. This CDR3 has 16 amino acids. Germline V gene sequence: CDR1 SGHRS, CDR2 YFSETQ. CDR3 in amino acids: CASSLMAGKDTGELFF. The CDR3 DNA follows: TGCGCCAGCAGCCTCATGGCGGGGAAGGACACCGGGGAGCTGTTTTTT.

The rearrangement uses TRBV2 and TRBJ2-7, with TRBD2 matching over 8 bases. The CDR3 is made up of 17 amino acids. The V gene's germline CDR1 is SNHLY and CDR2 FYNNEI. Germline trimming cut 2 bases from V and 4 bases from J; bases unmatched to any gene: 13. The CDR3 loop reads CASSEMAGGPKMYEQYV. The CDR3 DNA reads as TGTGCCAGCAGTGAAATGGCGGGAGGCCCCAAAATGTACGAGCAGTACGTC.

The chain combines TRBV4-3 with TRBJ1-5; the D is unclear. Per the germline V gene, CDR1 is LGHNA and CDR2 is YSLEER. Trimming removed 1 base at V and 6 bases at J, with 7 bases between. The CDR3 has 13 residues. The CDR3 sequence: CASSQASFQPQHF. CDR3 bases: TGCGCCAGCAGCCAAGCCTCTTTTCAGCCCCAGCATTTT.

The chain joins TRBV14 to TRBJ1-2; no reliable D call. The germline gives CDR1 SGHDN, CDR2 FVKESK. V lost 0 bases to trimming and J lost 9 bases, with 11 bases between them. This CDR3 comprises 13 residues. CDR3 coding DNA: TGTGCCAGCAGCCAAGATATTAGAGGGAGCTACACCTTC. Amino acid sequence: CASSQDIRGSYTF.

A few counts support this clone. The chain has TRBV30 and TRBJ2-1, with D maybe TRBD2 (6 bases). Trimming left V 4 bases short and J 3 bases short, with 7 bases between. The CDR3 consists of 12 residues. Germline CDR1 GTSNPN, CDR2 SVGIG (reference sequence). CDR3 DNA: TGTGCCTGGACTAGCGACTACAATGAGCAGTTCTTC. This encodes CAWTSDYNEQFF.

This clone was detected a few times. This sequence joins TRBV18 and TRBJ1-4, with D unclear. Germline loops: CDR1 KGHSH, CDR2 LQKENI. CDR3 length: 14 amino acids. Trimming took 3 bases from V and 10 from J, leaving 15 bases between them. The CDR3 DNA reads TGTGCCAGCTCACCCAGTGGGGAAGGAAGAAAACTGTTTTTT. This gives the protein CASSPSGEGRKLFF. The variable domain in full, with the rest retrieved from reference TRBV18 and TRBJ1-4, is NAGVMQNPRHLVRRRGQEARLRCSPMKGHSHVYWYRQLPEEGLKFMVYLQKENIIDESGMPKERFSAEFPKEGPSILRIQQVVRGDSAAYFCASSPSGEGRKLFFGSGTQLSVL.